What follows is one T cell receptor beta chain and its context. Its antigen is still unknown. This sample was taken from a study of CD8+CD57+ T cells in acquired aplastic anemia. Study-level information: An average of approximately 3.2 ug of DNA was obtained from sorted CD4+ and CD8+ cells.

Trimming left V 0 bases short and J 2 bases short, with 10 bases between. The CDR3 has 15 residues. CDR1 and CDR2 (germline): SQVTM, ANQGSEA. Findings and caveats of the study: Overlap between patients and controls comprised about 30 CD8+ CDR3 sequences. Patients were compared with controls for CD8+ Simpson's diversity, and no significant difference emerged.

Researchers used genomic DNA as the template to profile TCR beta VDJ and CDR3. A single record per CDR3 protein comes from TCRdb applying MiXCR to the reads. Here the sample spans under 200,000 distinct CDR3 sequences, around 66% being singletons. The material sequenced was sorted CD4+, CD8+, or CD8+CD57+ T cells (not recorded which) from PBMCs. J is TRBJ2-2 and V is TRBV29-1; D gene unclear. This TCR was recovered from a human donor with severe aplastic anemia or a healthy control (not recorded which). The CDR3 here is CSVEDQWGNTGELFF. CDR3 DNA: TGCAGCGTTGAAGATCAATGGGGTAACACCGGGGAGCTGTTTTTT.